A selection of T cell receptor beta chains follows, all from one sample in a study of monozygotic twins with inflammatory bowel disease. TCRdb reprocessed the 5' RACE reads and reports one entry per CDR3 protein, with no DNA. This sample's table has a few hundred thousand distinct CDR3 sequences. Sequenced sample: blood. The receptors derive from a human donor with ulcerative colitis or Crohn's disease, or a healthy co-twin of an affected twin (not recorded which). Each CDR3 is given with its conserved first and last residue.

length,J,V,CDR3
15,TRBJ2-7,TRBV2,CASSEAPGGIHEQYF
15,TRBJ1-3,TRBV7-9,CASSSGTGGVNTIYF
11,TRBJ2-7,TRBV20-1,CSARVEYEQYF
15,TRBJ1-5,TRBV2,CASSGTAYSNQPQHF
15,TRBJ2-7,TRBV5-4,CASSDTGTGGFEQYF
15,TRBJ2-6,TRBV5-1,CASSHDHSGTNVLTF
17,TRBJ2-3,TRBV27,CASSSRQGRLGTDTQYF
15,TRBJ1-1,TRBV5-1,CASSLHITMNTEAFF
15,TRBJ2-7,TRBV5-1,CASSSPTITGNEQYF
20,TRBJ2-3,TRBV13,CASSHRGLAGGRGEPDTQYF
13,TRBJ2-3,TRBV7-9,CASSLFNGMGQYF
16,TRBJ1-2,TRBV7-9,CASSATLTRAYYGYTF
15,TRBJ1-1,TRBV7-9,CASSPPLGANTEAFF
16,TRBJ1-4,TRBV3-1,CASSKHPTGVNEKLFF
17,TRBJ1-2,TRBV4-1,CASSHRGQGGEFNGYTF
13,TRBJ2-2,TRBV5-1,CASSLDSAGELFF
15,TRBJ2-1,TRBV20-1,CSASLWGGSYNEQFF
15,TRBJ2-5,TRBV18,CASSPPGTSGETQYF
13,TRBJ2-1,TRBV7-2,CASSPQGGTEQFF
14,TRBJ2-1,TRBV10-2,CASRGGRTFNEQFF
15,TRBJ2-3,TRBV19,CASSKPSGGLDTQYF
12,TRBJ2-7,TRBV3-1,CASSQSGLGQYF
15,TRBJ2-1,TRBV20-1,CSAPTGKGSYNEQFF
16,TRBJ2-2,TRBV5-1,CASSFQGTANTGELFF
13,TRBJ2-4,TRBV20-1,CSLQDVAKNIQYF
15,TRBJ2-1,TRBV7-3,CASSLSLAGSNEQFF
15,TRBJ2-7,TRBV6-5,CASSYGQGASYEQYF
13,TRBJ2-1,TRBV5-1,CASSLGPRGEQFF
19,TRBJ2-6,TRBV20-1,CSARDVHKTGGSGANVLTF
11,TRBJ2-4,TRBV20-1,CSAPTVHIQYF